These T cell receptor beta chains were read from a single sample in a study of blood T cells in healthy people across ages. TCRdb independently ran MiXCR on the 5' RACE reads; one entry per CDR3 protein. Of 1.4 million to 1.5 million distinct CDR3 sequences listed, approximately 40% are singletons. The sequenced material came from blood. These receptors originate from a woman younger than 30 in good health. Each CDR3 is given with its conserved first and last residue. A D gene is named only where the DNA matches it firmly. Clone size is stated in some rows and not others, as once, few, many or a class when expanded.

clone_size,v_call,j_call,d_call,cdr3_nt,cdr3_aa
NA,TRBV18,TRBJ2-7,NA,TGTGCCAGCTCACCACGCGGGGACGACGAGCAGTACTTC,CASSPRGDDEQYF
few,TRBV7-3,TRBJ2-1,TRBD2,TGTGCCAGCAGCTACCTAGCGGTTTCGGATGAGCAGTTCTTC,CASSYLAVSDEQFF
NA,TRBV30,TRBJ2-7,TRBD1,TGTGCCTGGAGTGTCCAGGGGGTTGTCTACGAGCAGTACTTC,CAWSVQGVVYEQYF
NA,TRBV5-1,TRBJ2-7,NA,TGCGCCAGCAGCTTGGCCCAATACAATGAGCAGTACTTC,CASSLAQYNEQYF
NA,TRBV3-1,TRBJ1-2,TRBD1,TGTGCCAGCAGCCAAGATCCGGGGACAGCTAACTATGGCTACACCTTC,CASSQDPGTANYGYTF
NA,TRBV7-2,TRBJ2-1,NA,TGTGCCAGCAGCTCACTACTGGGGGGCTACAATGAGCAGTTCTTC,CASSSLLGGYNEQFF
few,TRBV9,TRBJ2-3,NA,TGTGCCAGCAGCGGCAATACGGGCACAGATACGCAGTATTTT,CASSGNTGTDTQYF
NA,TRBV4-1,TRBJ2-3,NA,TGCGCCAGCAGCCAAGGGGTGAGCCCTAGCACAGATACGCAGTATTTT,CASSQGVSPSTDTQYF
few,TRBV11-2,TRBJ2-1,NA,TGTGCCAGCAGCTTAAGCGGGTCGTTCTACAATGAGCAGTTCTTC,CASSLSGSFYNEQFF
few,TRBV5-1,TRBJ1-4,TRBD1,TGCGCCAGCTTCGACAGGGGCCGGGGTGAAAAACTGTTTTTT,CASFDRGRGEKLFF
few,TRBV3-1,TRBJ2-3,TRBD2,TGTGCCAGCAGCCAAGAAGGACTAGCGGGACCCACAGATACGCAGTATTTT,CASSQEGLAGPTDTQYF
NA,TRBV9,TRBJ2-3,NA,TGTGCCAGCAGCGTAGAGGGGACTAGCACAGATACGCAGTATTTT,CASSVEGTSTDTQYF
few,TRBV20-1,TRBJ1-2,NA,TGCAGTGCTAGAAGGGGGGTCGATGGCTACACCTTC,CSARRGVDGYTF
few,TRBV12-3/TRBV12-4,TRBJ1-1,NA,TGTGCCAGCGGCCGAGAAGACAACAGGAACACTGAAGCTTTCTTT,CASGREDNRNTEAFF
NA,TRBV5-5,TRBJ1-5,NA,TGTGCCAGCAGCCTAGCCCCGGAGGGCAATCAGCCCCAGCATTTT,CASSLAPEGNQPQHF
few,TRBV29-1,TRBJ1-2,TRBD1,TGCAGCGTTCCCGGACAGGGGGGTGGCTACACCTTC,CSVPGQGGGYTF
NA,TRBV12-3/TRBV12-4,TRBJ2-3,TRBD2,TGTGCCAGCACAACGGGGGGTAGCGCAGATACGCAGTATTTT,CASTTGGSADTQYF
NA,TRBV29-1,TRBJ2-7,NA,TGCAGCGTTGCCTCAGGGGGGAGTGTCGAGGAGCAGTACTTC,CSVASGGSVEEQYF
NA,TRBV5-1,TRBJ1-1,NA,TGCGCCAGCAGCATTGGGTCCGGGTCCCAGAACACTGAAGCTTTCTTT,CASSIGSGSQNTEAFF
NA,TRBV24-1,TRBJ1-2,NA,TGTGCCACCGGTGACCCAGGGAACTATGGCTACACCTTC,CATGDPGNYGYTF
NA,TRBV30,TRBJ2-3,NA,TGTGCCTGGACAGGACCCGGGGATACGCAGTATTTT,CAWTGPGDTQYF